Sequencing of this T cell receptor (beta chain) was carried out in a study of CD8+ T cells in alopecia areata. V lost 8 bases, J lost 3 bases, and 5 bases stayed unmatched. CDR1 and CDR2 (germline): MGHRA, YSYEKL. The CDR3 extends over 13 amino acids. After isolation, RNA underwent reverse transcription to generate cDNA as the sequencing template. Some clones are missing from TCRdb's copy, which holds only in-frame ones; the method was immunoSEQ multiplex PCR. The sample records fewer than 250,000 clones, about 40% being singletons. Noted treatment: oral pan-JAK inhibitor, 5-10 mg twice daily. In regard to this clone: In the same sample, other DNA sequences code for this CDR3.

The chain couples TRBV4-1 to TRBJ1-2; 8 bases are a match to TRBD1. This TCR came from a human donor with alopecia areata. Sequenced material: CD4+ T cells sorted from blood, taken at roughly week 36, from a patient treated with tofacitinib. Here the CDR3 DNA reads TGCGCCAGCGGGCACAGGGGGGACTATGGCTACACCTTC. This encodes CASGHRGDYGYTF.